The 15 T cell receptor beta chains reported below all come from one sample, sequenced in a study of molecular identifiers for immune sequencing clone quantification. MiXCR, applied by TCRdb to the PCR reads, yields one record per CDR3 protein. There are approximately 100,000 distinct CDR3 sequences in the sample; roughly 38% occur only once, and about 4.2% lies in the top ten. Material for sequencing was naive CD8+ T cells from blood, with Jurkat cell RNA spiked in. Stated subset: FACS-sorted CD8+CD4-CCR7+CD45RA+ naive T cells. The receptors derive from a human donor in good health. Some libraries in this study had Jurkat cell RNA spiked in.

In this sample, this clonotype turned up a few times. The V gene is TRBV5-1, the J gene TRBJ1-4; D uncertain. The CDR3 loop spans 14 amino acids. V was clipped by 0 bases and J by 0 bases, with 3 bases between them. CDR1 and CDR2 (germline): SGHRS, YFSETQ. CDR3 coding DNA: TGCGCCAGCAGCTTGGAACCAACTAATGAAAAACTGTTTTTT. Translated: CASSLEPTNEKLFF.

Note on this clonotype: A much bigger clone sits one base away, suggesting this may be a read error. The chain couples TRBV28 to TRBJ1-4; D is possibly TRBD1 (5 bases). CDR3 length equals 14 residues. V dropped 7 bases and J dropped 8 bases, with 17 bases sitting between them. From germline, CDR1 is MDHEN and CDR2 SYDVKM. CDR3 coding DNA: TGTGCCAGCAAACCACAACTCTGGGGGGAAAAACTGTTTTTT. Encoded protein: CASKPQLWGEKLFF.

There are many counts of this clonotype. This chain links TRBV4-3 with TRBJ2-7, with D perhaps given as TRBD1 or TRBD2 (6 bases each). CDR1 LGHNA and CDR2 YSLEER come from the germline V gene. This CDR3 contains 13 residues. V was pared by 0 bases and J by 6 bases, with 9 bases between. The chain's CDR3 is CASSQDRGAEQYF. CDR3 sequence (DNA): TGCGCCAGCAGCCAAGATAGGGGGGCCGAGCAGTACTTC.

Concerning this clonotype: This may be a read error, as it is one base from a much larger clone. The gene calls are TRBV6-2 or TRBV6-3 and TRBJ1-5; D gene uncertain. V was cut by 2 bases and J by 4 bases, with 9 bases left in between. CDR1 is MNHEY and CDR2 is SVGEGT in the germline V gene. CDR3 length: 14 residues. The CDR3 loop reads CASSYVVRNQPQHF. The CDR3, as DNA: TGTGCCAGCAGTTACGTGGTGAGAAATCAGCCCCAGCATTTT.

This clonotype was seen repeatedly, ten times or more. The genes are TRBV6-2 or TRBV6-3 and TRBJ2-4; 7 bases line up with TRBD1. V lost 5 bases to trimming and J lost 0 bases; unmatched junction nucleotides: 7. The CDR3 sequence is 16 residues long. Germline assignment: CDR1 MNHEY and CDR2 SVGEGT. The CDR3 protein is CASSENRGIAKNIQYF. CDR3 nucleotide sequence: TGTGCCAGCAGTGAAAACAGGGGCATAGCCAAAAACATTCAGTACTTC.

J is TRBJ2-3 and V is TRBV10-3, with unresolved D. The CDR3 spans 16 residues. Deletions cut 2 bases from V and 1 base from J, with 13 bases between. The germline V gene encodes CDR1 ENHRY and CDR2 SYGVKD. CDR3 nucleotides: TGTGCCATCAGTGAGGACCGAGGCCCCGGCACAGATACGCAGTATTTT. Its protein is CAISEDRGPGTDTQYF.

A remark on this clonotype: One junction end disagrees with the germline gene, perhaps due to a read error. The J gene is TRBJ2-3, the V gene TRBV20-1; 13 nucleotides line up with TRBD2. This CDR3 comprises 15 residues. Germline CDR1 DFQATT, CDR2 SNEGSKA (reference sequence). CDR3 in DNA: TGCAGTGCAACTAGCGGGAGGGAGGGCACAGAAACGCAGTATTTT. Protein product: CSATSGREGTETQYF.

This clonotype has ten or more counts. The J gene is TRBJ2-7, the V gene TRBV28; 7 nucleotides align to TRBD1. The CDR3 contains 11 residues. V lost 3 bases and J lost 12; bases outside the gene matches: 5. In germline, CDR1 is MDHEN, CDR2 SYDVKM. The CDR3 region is CASSLGQIWYF. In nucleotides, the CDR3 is TGTGCCAGCAGTTTGGGACAGATTTGGTACTTC.

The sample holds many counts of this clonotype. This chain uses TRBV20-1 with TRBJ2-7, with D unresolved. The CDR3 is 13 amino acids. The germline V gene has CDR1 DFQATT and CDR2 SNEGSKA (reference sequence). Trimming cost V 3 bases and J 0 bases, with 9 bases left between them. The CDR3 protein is CSARPTNSYEQYF. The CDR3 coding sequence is TGCAGTGCTAGGCCTACCAACTCCTACGAGCAGTACTTC.

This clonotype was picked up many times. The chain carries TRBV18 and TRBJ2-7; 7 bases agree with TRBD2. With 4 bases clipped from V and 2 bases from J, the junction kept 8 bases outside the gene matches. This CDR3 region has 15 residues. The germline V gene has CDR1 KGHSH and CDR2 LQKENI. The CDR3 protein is CASSRPGLNPYEQYF. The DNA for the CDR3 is TGTGCCAGCTCACGGCCGGGACTAAATCCCTACGAGCAGTACTTC.

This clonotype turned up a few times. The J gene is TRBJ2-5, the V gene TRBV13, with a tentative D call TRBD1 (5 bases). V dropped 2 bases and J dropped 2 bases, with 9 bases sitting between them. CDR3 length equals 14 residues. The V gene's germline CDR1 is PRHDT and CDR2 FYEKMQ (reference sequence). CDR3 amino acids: CASSLTGKQETQYF. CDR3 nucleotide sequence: TGTGCCAGCAGCTTAACAGGAAAACAAGAGACCCAGTACTTC. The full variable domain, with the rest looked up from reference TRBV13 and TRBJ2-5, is AAGVIQSPRHLIKEKRETATLKCYPIPRHDTVYWYQQGPGQDPQFLISFYEKMQSDKGSIPDRFSAQQFSDYHSELNMSSLELGDSALYFCASSLTGKQETQYFGPGTRLLVL.

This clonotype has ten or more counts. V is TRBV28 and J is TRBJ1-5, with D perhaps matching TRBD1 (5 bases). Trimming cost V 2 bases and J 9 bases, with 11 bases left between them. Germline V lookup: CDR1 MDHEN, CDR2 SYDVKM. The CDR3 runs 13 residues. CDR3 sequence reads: CASSLQGMGPQHF. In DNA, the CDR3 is TGTGCCAGCAGTTTACAGGGAATGGGGCCCCAGCATTTT.

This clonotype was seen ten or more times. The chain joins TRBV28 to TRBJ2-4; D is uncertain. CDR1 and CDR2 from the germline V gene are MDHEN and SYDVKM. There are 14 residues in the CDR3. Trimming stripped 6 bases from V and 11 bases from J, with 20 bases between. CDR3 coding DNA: TGTGCCAGCAGCATGGACGGAGCCAAACACGTTCAGTACTTC. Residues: CASSMDGAKHVQYF.

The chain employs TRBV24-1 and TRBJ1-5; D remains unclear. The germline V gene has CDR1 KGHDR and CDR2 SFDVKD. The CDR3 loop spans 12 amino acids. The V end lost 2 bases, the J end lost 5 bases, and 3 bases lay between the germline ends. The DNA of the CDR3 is TGTGCCACCAGTGATTCCGATCAGCCCCAGCATTTT. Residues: CATSDSDQPQHF.

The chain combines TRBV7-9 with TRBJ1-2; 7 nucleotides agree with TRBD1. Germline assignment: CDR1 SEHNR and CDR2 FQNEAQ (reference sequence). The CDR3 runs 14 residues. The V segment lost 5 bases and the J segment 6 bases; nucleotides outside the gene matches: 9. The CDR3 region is CASSNDRENHGYTF. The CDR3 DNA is TGTGCCAGCAGCAACGACAGGGAAAATCATGGCTACACCTTC. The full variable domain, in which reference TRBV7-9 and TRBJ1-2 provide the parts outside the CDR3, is DTGVSQNPRHKITKRGQNVTFRCDPISEHNRLYWYRQTLGQGPEFLTYFQNEAQLEKSRLLSDRFSAERPKGSFSTLEIQRTEQGDSAMYLCASSNDRENHGYTFGSGTRLTVV.